This T cell receptor (beta chain) was captured by sequencing in a study of T cells of healthy individuals. The table lists this clonotype with a count of one. One entry per CDR3 protein, called by TCRdb with MiXCR from the 5' RACE reads. The table includes about 96,000 distinct CDR3 sequences, 17% detected once. Trimming removed 0 bases at V and 9 bases at J, with 16 bases between. The CDR3 extends over 15 amino acids. Germline V gene data show CDR1 as SGDLS and CDR2 as YYNGEE. The clonotype was recovered from a human donor in good health. The chain joins TRBV9 to TRBJ2-1; the D gene could be TRBD1 or TRBD2 (5 bases each). The CDR3 loop reads CASSVGVGPKVEQFF. The CDR3 bases are TGTGCCAGCAGCGTAGGAGTGGGACCTAAAGTTGAGCAGTTCTTC.